This T cell receptor beta chain was retrieved from a study of T cell repertoires in cytomegalovirus infection. The CDR3 is made up of 15 amino acids. CDR1 LNHDA and CDR2 SQIVND come from the germline V gene (reference sequence). V was clipped by 7 bases and J by 2 bases; unmatched bases: 10. On this clonotype itself: Its antigen remains unidentified.

MiXCR was run by TCRdb on the reads, yielding one entry per CDR3 protein. The sample consists of 50,000 to 65,000 distinct CDR3 sequences, more than 15% of them appearing once. Sequences were derived from CD8+ T cells from cultured PBMCs, sampled from culture after CMV antigen stimulation. This TCR came from a human donor in good health (CMV status not recorded). Some clones in this sample may be carry-over from other donors' samples. This chain joins TRBV19 and TRBJ1-2; 7 bases line up with TRBD1. CDR3 in DNA: TGTGCCAGTAATATCCGGGACAGAAACAACTATGGCTACACCTTC. Protein product: CASNIRDRNNYGYTF.